The source of this T cell receptor (beta chain) is a study of T cell changes during pregnancy in multiple sclerosis. Generated by immunoSEQ multiplex PCR, the TCRdb table keeps only in-frame clones and is missing some. Of around 84,000 clones in the sample, nearly 95% were seen once. This clone was seen only once. From germline, CDR1 is SGHTA and CDR2 FQGNSA. The V and J ends lost 2 bases and 1 base respectively, with 6 bases between them. The CDR3 has 13 amino acids. The genes are TRBV7-2 and TRBJ2-7, with D possibly being TRBD2 (5 bases). This clonotype was obtained from a female donor in good health, enrolled as a control in a pregnancy study. The input for sequencing was peripheral blood, taken in the second trimester of pregnancy. In DNA, the CDR3 is TGTGCCAGCAGCTTATGGGAGTCCTACGAGCAGTACTTC. It yields the protein CASSLWESYEQYF.